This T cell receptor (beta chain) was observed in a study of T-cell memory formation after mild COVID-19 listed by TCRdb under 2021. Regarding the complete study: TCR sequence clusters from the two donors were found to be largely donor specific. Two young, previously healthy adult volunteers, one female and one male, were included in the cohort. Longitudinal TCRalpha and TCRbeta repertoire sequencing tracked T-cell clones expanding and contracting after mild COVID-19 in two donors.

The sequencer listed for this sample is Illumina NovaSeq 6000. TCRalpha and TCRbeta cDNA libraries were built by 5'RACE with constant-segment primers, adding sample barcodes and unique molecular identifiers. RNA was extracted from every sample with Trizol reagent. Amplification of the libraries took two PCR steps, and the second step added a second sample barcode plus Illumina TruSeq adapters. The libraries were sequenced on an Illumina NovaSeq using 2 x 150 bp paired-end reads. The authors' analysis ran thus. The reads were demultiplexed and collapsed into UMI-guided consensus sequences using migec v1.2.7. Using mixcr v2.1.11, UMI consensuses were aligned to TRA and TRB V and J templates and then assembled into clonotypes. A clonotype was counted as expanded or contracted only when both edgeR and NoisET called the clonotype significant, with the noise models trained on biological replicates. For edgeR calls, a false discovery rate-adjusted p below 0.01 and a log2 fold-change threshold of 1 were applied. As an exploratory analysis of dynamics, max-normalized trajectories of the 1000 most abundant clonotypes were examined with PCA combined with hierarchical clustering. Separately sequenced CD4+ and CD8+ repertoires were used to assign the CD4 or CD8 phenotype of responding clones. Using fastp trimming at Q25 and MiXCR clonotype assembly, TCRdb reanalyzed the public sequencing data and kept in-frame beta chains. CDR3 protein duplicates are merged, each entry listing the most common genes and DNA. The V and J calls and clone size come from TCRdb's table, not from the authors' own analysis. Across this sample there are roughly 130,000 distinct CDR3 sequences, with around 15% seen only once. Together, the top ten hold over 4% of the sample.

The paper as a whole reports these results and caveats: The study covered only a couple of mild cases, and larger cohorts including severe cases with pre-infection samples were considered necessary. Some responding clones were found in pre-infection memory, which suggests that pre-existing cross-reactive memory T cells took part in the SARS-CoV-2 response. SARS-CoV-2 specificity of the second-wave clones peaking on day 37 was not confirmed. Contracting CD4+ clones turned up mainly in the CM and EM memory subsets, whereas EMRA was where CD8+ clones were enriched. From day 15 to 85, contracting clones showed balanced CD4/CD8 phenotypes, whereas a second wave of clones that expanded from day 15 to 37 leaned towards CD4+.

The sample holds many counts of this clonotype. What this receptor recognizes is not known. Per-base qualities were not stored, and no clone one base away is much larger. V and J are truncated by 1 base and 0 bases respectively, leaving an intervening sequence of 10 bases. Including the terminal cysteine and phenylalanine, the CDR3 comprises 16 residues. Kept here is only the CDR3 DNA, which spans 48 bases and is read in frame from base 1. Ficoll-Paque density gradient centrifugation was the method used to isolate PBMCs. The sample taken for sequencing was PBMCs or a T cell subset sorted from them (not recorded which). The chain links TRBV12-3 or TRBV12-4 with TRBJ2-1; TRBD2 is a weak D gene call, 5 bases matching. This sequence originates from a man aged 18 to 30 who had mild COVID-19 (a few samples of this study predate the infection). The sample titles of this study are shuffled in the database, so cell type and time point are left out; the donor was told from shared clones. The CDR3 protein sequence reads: CASSLEGSSSYNEQFF. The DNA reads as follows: TGTGCCAGCAGTTTAGAAGGGAGCAGCTCCTACAATGAGCAGTTCTTC.